The 13 T cell receptor beta chains in this list originate from one sample, sequenced in a study of cytomegalovirus exposure and HLA in healthy donors. Data came from immunoSEQ multiplex PCR; TCRdb stores just in-frame clones and leaves some out. Of under 130,000 clones listed, around 86% were seen once; the top ten hold about 4%. Sequencing input: PBMCs. The receptors were gathered from a woman aged 18-29 years in good health and CMV-seropositive.

This rearrangement joins TRBV9 to TRBJ1-3, with D possibly TRBD1 on 6 matching bases. The CDR3 length is 19 residues. From germline, CDR1 is SGDLS and CDR2 YYNGEE. V shed 0 bases and J shed 0 bases, with 19 bases lying between them. The CDR3 DNA follows: TGTGCCAGCAGCGTAGCTGGGGCCGCAGGGGCAGCCTCTGGAAACACCATATATTTT. Its protein is CASSVAGAAGAASGNTIYF. Supplemented by reference TRBV9 and TRBJ1-3, the full variable domain reads DSGVTQTPKHLITATGQRVTLRCSPRSGDLSVYWYQQSLDQGLQFLIQYYNGEERAKGNILERFSAQQFPDLHSELNLSSLELGDSALYFCASSVAGAAGAASGNTIYFGEGSWLTVV.

The V call is TRBV19, the J call TRBJ2-1; D unclear. CDR3 size: 13 residues. V was pared by 5 bases and J by 4 bases, with 9 bases between. CDR1 LNHDA and CDR2 SQIVND come from the germline V gene (reference sequence). The CDR3 here is CASSYTGYNEQFF. CDR3 nucleotide sequence: TGTGCCAGTAGTTATACTGGTTACAATGAGCAGTTCTTC.

The gene calls are TRBV10-2 and TRBJ2-2; 9 positions agree with TRBD2. CDR1 WSHSY and CDR2 SAAADI come from the germline V gene. The CDR3 contains 15 residues. J was trimmed by 6 bases and V by 6 bases; bases with no gene match: 8. CDR3 sequence (DNA): TGCGCCAGCAGGGGGACTAGCCGCGGTGCCGGGGAGCTGTTTTTT. It codes for CASRGTSRGAGELFF.

The V gene is TRBV7-9, the J gene TRBJ2-1, with unresolved D. This CDR3 contains 13 residues. The ends were cut back, 1 base at V and 5 bases at J, with 6 bases in the middle. Germline V gene sequence: CDR1 SEHNR, CDR2 FQNEAQ (reference sequence). The CDR3 sequence: CASSLGLNNEQFF. CDR3 DNA: TGTGCCAGCAGCTTAGGACTGAACAATGAGCAGTTCTTC.

The rearrangement joins TRBV10-1 to TRBJ2-3; no clear D gene. Deletions cut 10 bases from V and 1 base from J, with 21 bases between. The CDR3 length is 16 residues. Germline V lookup: CDR1 WNHNN, CDR2 SYGVQD (reference sequence). In nucleotides, the CDR3 is TGCGCCACCTCCACCCCTACTGCCTCGGGCACAGATACGCAGTATTTT. Amino acids: CATSTPTASGTDTQYF.

This clone has only a few counts. The chain joins TRBV6-1 to TRBJ1-5; 9 bases agree with TRBD1. CDR3 size: 15 residues. In germline, CDR1 is MNHNS, CDR2 SASEGT. J was trimmed by 4 bases and V by 6 bases; bases with no gene match: 7. DNA of the CDR3: TGTGCCAGCAGGGGGTGGGACAGGGCAAATCAGCCCCAGCATTTT. It is translated as CASRGWDRANQPQHF.

The chain uses TRBV18 and TRBJ1-4; D gene unclear. Germline V CDR1 and CDR2: KGHSH, LQKENI. With 4 bases removed from V and 4 bases from J, the gap between germline ends came to 10 bases. This CDR3 spans 14 amino acids. CDR3 bases: TGTGCCAGCTCACGGACTTCGCATAATGAAAAACTGTTTTTT. It codes for CASSRTSHNEKLFF.

Regarding this clone: The germline gene is not matched at one end of the junction; a read error may be the cause. The rearrangement links TRBV11-2 to TRBJ1-1, with D possibly being TRBD1 (5 bases). The CDR3 spans 15 residues. Germline V gives CDR1 SGHAT, CDR2 FQNNGV. Written as DNA, the CDR3 is TGTGCCAGCAGCTTAGCGGGGGGGTTGAACGCTGAAGCTTTCTTT. This codes for CASSLAGGLNAEAFF.

The rearrangement joins TRBV11-3 to TRBJ1-1, with a tentative D call TRBD1 (6 bases). In germline, CDR1 is SGHNT, CDR2 YENEEA. There are 13 residues in the CDR3. Trimming removed 5 bases at V and 6 bases at J, with 13 bases between. CDR3 nucleotide sequence: TGTGCCAGCAGCCCAGGGGATAGAGCTGAAGCTTTCTTT. This encodes CASSPGDRAEAFF.

V gene TRBV19 combines with J gene TRBJ2-1, with D tentatively TRBD2 (6 bases). In germline, CDR1 is LNHDA, CDR2 SQIVND (reference sequence). The CDR3 is 14 residues long. Trimming took 11 bases from V and 5 from J, leaving 19 bases between them. CDR3 residues: CASRGLGANNEQFF. In DNA, the CDR3 is TGTGCCTCCCGGGGACTTGGGGCCAACAATGAGCAGTTCTTC.

The genes are TRBV2 and TRBJ1-2; 9 bases line up with TRBD1. This CDR3 is built from 13 residues. CDR1 is SNHLY, CDR2 FYNNEI, per germline. J was trimmed by 3 bases and V by 8 bases; bases with no gene match: 4. The CDR3 DNA follows: TGTGCCAGCCGGGACAGGGATGACTATGGCTACACCTTC. This encodes CASRDRDDYGYTF.

The chain is built from TRBV6-1 and TRBJ2-2; 7 bases are shared with TRBD2. The CDR3 extends over 13 amino acids. Germline lookup yields CDR1 MNHNS and CDR2 SASEGT. The J segment lost 7 bases and the V segment lost 5 bases, leaving 4 bases of the junction unmatched. The CDR3 reads CASSKREGGELFF. In DNA form, the CDR3 reads TGTGCCAGCAGTAAGAGGGAGGGCGGGGAGCTGTTTTTT.

In this sample, this clone turned up once. The chain uses TRBV7-3 and TRBJ2-5; 14 bases are shared with TRBD2. CDR3 length: 17 amino acids. V gave up 5 bases and J gave up 2 bases; unmatched junction bases: 7. From germline, CDR1 is SGHTA and CDR2 FQGTGA. The chain's CDR3 is CASSAGLAGGRQETQYF. The CDR3 DNA reads TGTGCCAGCAGCGCCGGACTAGCGGGAGGACGGCAAGAGACCCAGTACTTC.